These 30 T cell receptor beta chains were sequenced from one sample in a study of CD8 T cells in Susac syndrome. RNA, at roughly 0.5 to 1 ug, was reverse transcribed with random hexamers. One entry per CDR3 protein results from TCRdb running MiXCR on the immunoSEQ multiplex PCR reads. Of about 180,000 distinct CDR3 sequences listed, approximately 96% are singletons. The specimen sequenced was CD8+ T cells from PBMCs. These receptors came from a human donor with multiple sclerosis.

This clonotype was seen more than once but under ten times. The J gene is TRBJ2-1, the V gene TRBV9; no firm D call. CDR1 and CDR2 from the germline V gene are SGDLS and YYNGEE. The CDR3 loop spans 12 amino acids. V lost 0 bases to trimming and J lost 7 bases, with 5 bases between them. CDR3 coding DNA: TGTGCCAGCAGCGTAGCTGGGAATGAGCAGTTCTTC. Translating gives CASSVAGNEQFF.

The V and J genes are TRBV12-5 and TRBJ2-1; no clear D. The CDR3 spans 13 residues. Trimming pared 3 bases from V and 5 bases from J, leaving 8 bases between. In germline, CDR1 is LGHNT, CDR2 FRNRAP. CDR3 region: CASGFTTNNEQFF. As DNA, the CDR3 is TGTGCTAGTGGTTTCACCACCAACAATGAGCAGTTCTTC.

The rearrangement joins TRBV28 to TRBJ1-5; D remains unclear. Germline V gives CDR1 MDHEN, CDR2 SYDVKM. The CDR3 consists of 13 residues. The V and J ends lost 6 bases and 4 bases respectively, with 10 bases between them. The DNA for the CDR3 is TGTGCCAGCAGGACGGACGGAAATCAGCCCCAGCATTTT. Translated, it gives CASRTDGNQPQHF.

V is TRBV7-9 and J is TRBJ2-5, with 8 bases aligning to TRBD1. The germline V gene encodes CDR1 SEHNR and CDR2 FQNEAQ (reference sequence). Trimming cost V 6 bases and J 0 bases; bases outside gene matches: 15. This CDR3 has 18 residues. The CDR3 DNA reads TGTGCCAGCAGAGAAAGCCTTCGACAGGGGCCGAACCAAGAGACCCAGTACTTC. Translating it yields CASRESLRQGPNQETQYF.

This chain's CDR3 is CASSPRAGNEKLFF. Here the CDR3 DNA reads TGTGCCAGCAGTCCGCGAGCGGGGAATGAAAAACTGTTTTTT. J is TRBJ1-4 and V is TRBV25-1; unclear D gene. The CDR3 consists of 14 residues. CDR1 MGHDK and CDR2 SYGVNS come from the germline V gene. V was shortened by 5 bases and J by 5 bases, with 12 bases between the two germline ends. Filled out from reference TRBV25-1 and TRBJ1-4, the complete variable domain reads EADIYQTPRYLVIGTGKKITLECSQTMGHDKMYWYQQDPGMELHLIHYSYGVNSTEKGDLSSESTVSRIRTEHFPLTLESARPSHTSQYLCASSPRAGNEKLFFGSGTQLSVL.

This chain connects TRBV29-1 to TRBJ2-7, with TRBD1 matching over 9 bases. With V trimmed by 2 bases and J by 2 bases, 4 bases remained unmatched. The germline V gene encodes CDR1 SQVTM and CDR2 ANQGSEA. The CDR3 is made up of 14 amino acids. This CDR3 reads CSVELTGGTYEQYF. CDR3 in DNA: TGCAGCGTTGAATTGACAGGGGGTACCTACGAGCAGTACTTC.

The gene calls are TRBV20-1 and TRBJ2-3; D possibly corresponds to TRBD1 (6 bases). V was cut by 3 bases and J by 1 base, with 11 bases left in between. Germline V lookup: CDR1 DFQATT, CDR2 SNEGSKA (reference sequence). The length of the CDR3 is 14 residues. Here the CDR3 reads CSASPGHRTDTQYF. Written as DNA, the CDR3 is TGCAGTGCTAGCCCGGGACATCGCACAGATACGCAGTATTTT.

This clonotype was found once. The chain uses TRBV29-1 and TRBJ2-1, with 9 bases aligning to TRBD2. This CDR3 has 14 residues. The V gene end was trimmed by 4 bases and the J gene end by 10 bases; junction bases not matched to a gene: 11. The germline gives CDR1 SQVTM, CDR2 ANQGSEA. CDR3 sequence: CSVVLGLALQEQFF. The CDR3 nucleotides read TGCAGCGTTGTTTTGGGACTAGCTTTACAAGAGCAGTTCTTC.

The chain employs TRBV20-1 and TRBJ1-2; TRBD1 might be the D (5 bases). The CDR3 is 12 amino acids. Between the trimmed V and J ends, which lost 6 bases and 6 bases, there was a span of 14 bases. From germline, CDR1 is DFQATT and CDR2 SNEGSKA (reference sequence). The CDR3 reads CSAPDRGDGYTF. CDR3 coding DNA: TGCAGTGCCCCGGACCGGGGGGATGGCTACACCTTC.

The V gene is TRBV29-1, the J gene TRBJ1-2; TRBD1 is a possible D gene (6 bases). V was clipped by 5 bases and J by 0 bases, with 16 bases between them. CDR3 length: 15 amino acids. CDR1 SQVTM and CDR2 ANQGSEA come from the germline V gene. DNA of the CDR3: TGCAGCGTTCTACCCCAGGACAGAGCTAACTATGGCTACACCTTC. Translated: CSVLPQDRANYGYTF.

The rearrangement links TRBV12-3 or TRBV12-4 to TRBJ2-7, with 11 bases matching TRBD2. The CDR3 extends over 17 amino acids. V trimming: 1 base; J trimming: 2 bases; junction bases outside the gene matches: 7. The CDR3 loop is CASSLGPGLAAAYEQYF. The CDR3 DNA sequence: TGTGCCAGCAGTTTAGGCCCGGGACTAGCGGCCGCCTACGAGCAGTACTTC.

The chain recombines TRBV27 with TRBJ2-1; tentatively, D is TRBD1 or TRBD2 (5 bases each). Germline V gene sequence: CDR1 MNHEY, CDR2 SMNVEV (reference sequence). Trimming took 5 bases from V and 9 from J, leaving 20 bases between them. The CDR3 consists of 15 residues. CDR3 protein: CASSPNHPRDVEQFF. CDR3 bases: TGTGCCAGCAGTCCCAACCACCCCAGGGACGTTGAGCAGTTCTTC.

This CDR3 reads CASSLSGGGRTNEQFF. The CDR3 region has the DNA TGTGCCAGCAGCCTATCGGGGGGCGGGAGAACCAATGAGCAGTTCTTC. V gene TRBV7-3 combines with J gene TRBJ2-1, with TRBD2 as a possible D gene (7 bases). In germline, CDR1 is SGHTA, CDR2 FQGTGA. There are 16 residues in the CDR3. V lost 5 bases, J lost 6 bases, and 20 bases lay in between. Full variable domain (outside the CDR3, taken from reference TRBV7-3 and TRBJ2-1): GAGVSQTPSNKVTEKGKYVELRCDPISGHTALYWYRQSLGQGPEFLIYFQGTGAADDSGLPNDRFFAVRPEGSVSTLKIQRTERGDSAVYLCASSLSGGGRTNEQFFGPGTRLTVL.

CDR3 coding DNA: TGTGCCAGCATTAATAGCGGGGGAAAGACCGGGGAGCTGTTTTTT. This sequence encodes CASINSGGKTGELFF. The rearrangement uses TRBV2 and TRBJ2-2, with 9 bases identical to TRBD2. Germline V gene data show CDR1 as SNHLY and CDR2 as FYNNEI. The length of the CDR3 is 15 residues. V lost 7 bases to trimming and J lost 5 bases; unmatched junction nucleotides: 8.

The chain employs TRBV10-1 and TRBJ2-7; possible D gene TRBD1, 5 bases. Germline assignment: CDR1 WNHNN and CDR2 SYGVQD (reference sequence). V lost 2 bases and J lost 6, with 14 bases in between. The CDR3 is 14 amino acids. CDR3 loop: CASSEGRVSAEQYF. The CDR3 nucleotides read TGCGCCAGCAGTGAGGGCAGGGTCTCCGCCGAGCAGTACTTC.

The table lists this clonotype with a count of one. The chain uses TRBV15 and TRBJ1-5, with a tentative D call TRBD1 (5 bases). Per germline, CDR1 LNHNV and CDR2 YYDKDF (reference sequence). Trimming took 2 bases from V and 7 from J, leaving 12 bases between them. This CDR3 spans 14 amino acids. The DNA of the CDR3 is TGTGCCACCAGCAGATCCGGGGGTAGCCAGCCCCAGCATTTT. Protein sequence: CATSRSGGSQPQHF.

This chain joins TRBV9 and TRBJ2-3, with 11 positions matching TRBD2. This CDR3 is built from 16 residues. Germline V gene sequence: CDR1 SGDLS, CDR2 YYNGEE. The J segment lost 3 bases and the V segment lost 2 bases, leaving 5 bases of the junction unmatched. The CDR3 region is CASSVGLAVRTDTQYF. CDR3 in DNA: TGTGCCAGCAGCGTGGGACTAGCGGTTCGTACAGATACGCAGTATTTT.

The V and J genes are TRBV27 and TRBJ1-5, with 7 bases identical to TRBD1. CDR1 is MNHEY, CDR2 SMNVEV, per germline (reference sequence). With 3 bases clipped from V and 4 bases from J, the junction kept 6 bases outside the gene matches. The CDR3 length is 15 residues. The CDR3 nucleotides are TGTGCCAGCAGTTTTGAGGGGGCTGGGAATCAGCCCCAGCATTTT. Its protein product is CASSFEGAGNQPQHF.

The genes are TRBV2 and TRBJ2-7; TRBD1 might be the D (6 bases). The V gene's germline CDR1 is SNHLY and CDR2 FYNNEI. The CDR3 length is 13 residues. V lost 9 bases to trimming and J lost 2 bases, with 14 bases between them. Here the CDR3 reads CARGTYTTYEQYF. As DNA, the CDR3 is TGTGCCAGAGGGACATACACCACCTACGAGCAGTACTTC. Full variable domain (missing parts from reference TRBV2 and TRBJ2-7): EPEVTQTPSHQVTQMGQEVILRCVPISNHLYFYWYRQILGQKVEFLVSFYNNEISEKSEIFDDQFSVERPDGSNFTLKIRSTKLEDSAMYFCARGTYTTYEQYFGPGTRLTVT.

The V gene is TRBV28, the J gene TRBJ2-5; no clear D gene. V dropped 3 bases and J dropped 6 bases, with 5 bases sitting between them. The CDR3 extends over 11 amino acids. The germline V gene encodes CDR1 MDHEN and CDR2 SYDVKM. The CDR3 sequence is CASSLGKTQYF. CDR3 nucleotide sequence: TGTGCCAGCAGTTTGGGCAAGACCCAGTACTTC. The whole variable domain, remainder taken from reference TRBV28 and TRBJ2-5, is DVKVTQSSRYLVKRTGEKVFLECVQDMDHENMFWYRQDPGLGLRLIYFSYDVKMKEKGDIPEGYSVSREKKERFSLILESASTNQTSMYLCASSLGKTQYFGPGTRLLVL.

The V call is TRBV29-1, the J call TRBJ1-1; TRBD1 might be the D (5 bases). V gave up 7 bases and J gave up 1 base, with 13 bases separating them. CDR3 length equals 13 residues. Germline-derived CDR1 and CDR2 are SQVTM and ANQGSEA. This chain's CDR3 is CSAGLEKNTEAFF. The DNA for the CDR3 is TGCAGCGCGGGACTGGAAAAGAACACTGAAGCTTTCTTT.

V is TRBV5-1 and J is TRBJ2-7; TRBD2 is a possible D gene (6 bases). The CDR3 is 14 amino acids. Per germline, CDR1 SGHRS and CDR2 YFSETQ. The ends were cut back, 4 bases at V and 5 bases at J, with 16 bases in the middle. CDR3 nucleotide sequence: TGCGCCAGCAGCCGCGTCGTCCCGGGAGACGAGCAGTACTTC. Protein: CASSRVVPGDEQYF.

The chain links TRBV2 to TRBJ2-7, with D hard to call. In germline, CDR1 is SNHLY, CDR2 FYNNEI. Trimming removed 4 bases at V and 7 bases at J, with 17 bases between. The CDR3 extends over 14 amino acids. The CDR3 sequence: CASSGGPRSEEQYF. The CDR3 region has the DNA TGTGCCAGCAGTGGTGGACCGCGCTCTGAGGAGCAGTACTTC.

This clonotype was recorded only once. This chain joins TRBV29-1 and TRBJ2-1; 14 bases agree with TRBD2. This CDR3 is built from 16 residues. Germline V gives CDR1 SQVTM, CDR2 ANQGSEA. J was trimmed by 2 bases and V by 3 bases; bases with no gene match: 3. This CDR3 is CSVERTSGRPYNEQFF. In DNA form, the CDR3 reads TGCAGCGTTGAGAGGACTAGCGGGAGGCCCTACAATGAGCAGTTCTTC.

The gene calls are TRBV6-5 and TRBJ1-2; a possible D gene is TRBD1 (6 bases). The CDR3 totals 15 residues. Germline loops: CDR1 MNHEY, CDR2 SVGAGI. Trimming took 0 bases from V and 4 from J, leaving 12 bases between them. CDR3 sequence: CASSYSGQPFYGYTF. The CDR3 DNA sequence: TGTGCCAGCAGTTACTCAGGACAGCCCTTCTATGGCTACACCTTC.

The genes are TRBV2 and TRBJ2-7, with a weak D call TRBD2 (7 bases). The CDR3 consists of 12 residues. Trimming took 8 bases from V and 2 from J, leaving 10 bases between them. Germline CDR1 SNHLY, CDR2 FYNNEI. In DNA form, the CDR3 reads TGTGCCAGCGGGGGGGACACCTACGAGCAGTACTTC. It encodes CASGGDTYEQYF.

V and J are TRBV5-1 and TRBJ1-1, with a tentative D call TRBD1 (6 bases). Deletions cut 5 bases from V and 5 bases from J, with 22 bases between. From germline, CDR1 is SGHRS and CDR2 YFSETQ. The CDR3 is 16 amino acids. The DNA of the CDR3 is TGCGCCAGCAGGAACAGGCCAGGGGAACATGGTACTGAAGCTTTCTTT. This encodes CASRNRPGEHGTEAFF. Based on the CDR3 plus reference TRBV5-1 and TRBJ1-1, the full variable domain is KAGVTQTPRYLIKTRGQQVTLSCSPISGHRSVSWYQQTPGQGLQFLFEYFSETQRNKGNFPGRFSGRQFSNSRSEMNVSTLELGDSALYLCASRNRPGEHGTEAFFGQGTRLTVV.

This chain links TRBV29-1 with TRBJ2-1; the D gene is possibly TRBD2 (6 bases). The V end lost 0 bases, the J end lost 8 bases, and 29 bases lay between the germline ends. The CDR3 loop spans 19 amino acids. CDR1 is SQVTM, CDR2 ANQGSEA, per germline. The CDR3 is CSVEDPVGGRAQRAYEQFF. CDR3 bases: TGCAGCGTTGAAGACCCCGTGGGGGGAAGGGCTCAGCGGGCGTATGAGCAGTTCTTC.

The chain carries TRBV29-1 and TRBJ2-7, with D possibly being TRBD2 (5 bases). The V gene's germline CDR1 is SQVTM and CDR2 ANQGSEA. The V and J ends lost 4 bases and 6 bases respectively, with 16 bases between them. The CDR3 covers 13 residues. As DNA, the CDR3 is TGCAGCGTTGTCCGAGGAGGTGGTCTCGAGCAGTACTTC. It translates to CSVVRGGGLEQYF.

This chain uses TRBV27 with TRBJ2-2; D call uncertain. The CDR3 is 13 amino acids. CDR1 is MNHEY and CDR2 is SMNVEV in the germline V gene (reference sequence). V lost 8 bases to trimming and J lost 3 bases, with 10 bases between them. The CDR3 is CASATLDTGELFF. In DNA, the CDR3 is TGTGCCAGCGCTACTCTTGACACCGGGGAGCTGTTTTTT.